This is a list of T cell receptor beta chains from one sample in a study of CD8+CD57+ T cells in acquired aplastic anemia. TCRdb passed the reads through MiXCR, listing each CDR3 protein once. The sample consists of 86,000 or so distinct CDR3 sequences, more than 40% of them appearing once. The sample comprised sorted CD4+, CD8+, or CD8+CD57+ T cells (not recorded which) from PBMCs. The source is a human donor in good health, serving as a control. Both conserved end residues are part of each CDR3. Fields, in order: V gene, clone size, J gene, D gene, CDR3 protein, CDR3 DNA. The D gene is left open where the match is weak. Only part of the rows carry a size: once, few, many, or a class if the clone is expanded.

V: TRBV11-2; size: many; J: TRBJ2-7; D: .; CDR3: CASTYGGGPYEQYF; DNA: TGTGCCAGCACCTATGGGGGGGGCCCCTACGAGCAGTACTTC
V: TRBV13; size: few; J: TRBJ2-1; D: .; CDR3: CASSLEQGVDEQFF; DNA: TGTGCCAGCAGCTTAGAACAGGGTGTCGATGAGCAGTTCTTC
V: TRBV30; size: many; J: TRBJ1-2; D: .; CDR3: CAWSEGNGYTF; DNA: TGTGCCTGGAGTGAGGGGAATGGCTACACCTTC
V: TRBV7-8; size: once; J: TRBJ1-1; D: .; CDR3: CASQLGRDTEAFF; DNA: TGTGCCAGCCAGTTGGGACGGGACACTGAAGCTTTCTTT
V: TRBV20-1; size: .; J: TRBJ2-5; D: .; CDR3: CSARDSPQIETQYF; DNA: TGCAGTGCTAGAGATTCCCCACAGATAGAGACCCAGTACTTC
V: TRBV6-1; size: many; J: TRBJ1-5; D: .; CDR3: CASSEAGQLGQPQHF; DNA: TGTGCCAGCAGTGAAGCAGGACAATTAGGTCAGCCCCAGCATTTT
V: TRBV2; size: .; J: TRBJ1-4; D: .; CDR3: CASSSHRLTNEKLFF; DNA: TGTGCCAGCAGTTCCCACAGGCTAACTAATGAAAAACTGTTTTTT
V: TRBV20-1; size: many; J: TRBJ2-1; D: TRBD2; CDR3: CSATVGGRGNEQFF; DNA: TGCAGTGCTACGGTCGGGGGGAGGGGCAATGAGCAGTTCTTC
V: TRBV12-3/TRBV12-4; size: once; J: TRBJ1-2; D: .; CDR3: CASSLGSYNYGYTF; DNA: TGTGCCAGCAGTTTGGGCAGCTACAACTATGGCTACACCTTC
V: TRBV7-8; size: many; J: TRBJ2-3; D: .; CDR3: CASSQGADTQYF; DNA: TGTGCCAGCAGCCAAGGAGCAGATACGCAGTATTTT
V: TRBV24-1; size: .; J: TRBJ2-2; D: .; CDR3: CATSSGRRDTGGLFF; DNA: TGTGCCACCTCTAGCGGCAGGAGGGACACCGGGGGGCTGTTTTTT
V: TRBV10-1; size: many; J: TRBJ1-1; D: .; CDR3: CASSEGRGNTEAFF; DNA: TGCGCCAGCAGTGAGGGACGGGGGAACACTGAAGCTTTCTTT
V: TRBV2; size: few; J: TRBJ2-5; D: .; CDR3: CASSLGVQETQYF; DNA: TGTGCCAGCAGCTTAGGGGTCCAAGAGACCCAGTACTTC
V: TRBV29-1; size: many; J: TRBJ2-5; D: .; CDR3: CSVEWGKETQYF; DNA: TGCAGCGTTGAATGGGGGAAAGAGACCCAGTACTTC
V: TRBV6-1; size: .; J: TRBJ2-3; D: .; CDR3: CARSRGDATDTQYF; DNA: TGTGCCCGCAGTCGCGGGGATGCCACAGATACGCAGTATTTT
V: TRBV12-3/TRBV12-4; size: .; J: TRBJ2-2; D: .; CDR3: CASRRSDTANTGELFF; DNA: TGTGCCAGCAGGAGATCAGACACAGCGAACACCGGGGAGCTGTTTTTT
V: TRBV9; size: few; J: TRBJ1-5; D: .; CDR3: CASSVDGDNQPQHF; DNA: TGTGCCAGCAGCGTAGATGGTGACAATCAGCCCCAGCATTTT
V: TRBV20-1; size: once; J: TRBJ1-1; D: .; CDR3: CSASRKESNTEAFF; DNA: TGCAGTGCTAGCAGAAAGGAGTCGAACACTGAAGCTTTCTTT
V: TRBV9; size: many; J: TRBJ2-3; D: TRBD2; CDR3: CASSVFIVGSGTTDTQYF; DNA: TGTGCCAGCAGCGTATTCATCGTGGGTAGCGGGACAACAGATACGCAGTATTTT
V: TRBV15; size: .; J: TRBJ1-5; D: TRBD1; CDR3: CATSSRGLSAQHF; DNA: TGTGCCACCAGCTCTAGGGGGCTCTCGGCCCAGCATTTT
V: TRBV11-2; size: many; J: TRBJ2-1; D: .; CDR3: CASSLEWEWDEQFF; DNA: TGTGCCAGCAGCTTAGAGTGGGAGTGGGATGAGCAGTTCTTC
V: TRBV20-1; size: once; J: TRBJ1-4; D: .; CDR3: CSALLATNEKLFF; DNA: TGCAGTGCCCTCCTAGCAACTAATGAAAAACTGTTTTTT
V: TRBV10-1; size: once; J: TRBJ1-4; D: .; CDR3: CASSEIGEKLFF; DNA: TGCGCCAGCAGTGAGATCGGCGAAAAACTGTTTTTT
V: TRBV24-1; size: many; J: TRBJ2-7; D: TRBD1; CDR3: CATSETGTAYEQYF; DNA: TGTGCCACCAGTGAGACCGGGACAGCCTACGAGCAGTACTTC